A selection of T cell receptor beta chains follows, all from one sample in a study of shared clonotypes between healthy human individuals. Clones were read by immunoSEQ multiplex PCR, and TCRdb kept only the in-frame ones, dropping some. The repertoire holds approximately 2,200,000 clones, with approximately 94% as singletons. The material sequenced was naive CD8+ T cells from PBMCs. The origin of the receptors is a man aged 18 to 35 in good health. Some clones in this sample may be carry-over from other donors' samples. Both conserved end residues are part of each CDR3. D genes are given only for firm matches. Size values are once, few and many counts, or a class for expanded clones, and some rows have none.

>.|.|TRBV6-5|TRBJ1-3
CASSYSRQGNTIYF
TGTGCCAGCAGTTACTCGAGACAGGGAAACACCATATATTTT
>.|.|TRBV4-3|TRBJ2-7
CASSFGGPGSVSEQYF
TGCGCCAGCAGCTTCGGCGGCCCAGGGAGTGTGTCCGAGCAGTACTTC
>.|.|TRBV29-1|TRBJ1-4
CSVVGAADNEKLFF
TGCAGCGTTGTCGGAGCGGCTGATAATGAAAAACTGTTTTTT
>.|.|TRBV9|TRBJ1-1
CASSPLGVLNTEAFF
TGTGCCAGCAGCCCCCTGGGGGTATTGAACACTGAAGCTTTCTTT
>.|.|TRBV29-1|TRBJ2-2
CSVEDLVQAGELFF
TGCAGCGTTGAAGATCTTGTCCAGGCCGGGGAGCTGTTTTTT
>.|.|TRBV6-5|TRBJ1-2
CASSYRPGAVYGYTF
TGTGCCAGCAGTTACCGTCCGGGAGCGGTCTATGGCTACACCTTC
>TRBD1|.|TRBV5-1|TRBJ2-5
CASSLEGQIQETQYF
TGCGCCAGCAGCTTGGAGGGACAGATCCAAGAGACCCAGTACTTC
>.|.|TRBV11-3|TRBJ2-2
CASSLVPTGELFF
TGTGCCAGCAGCTTAGTACCCACCGGGGAGCTGTTTTTT
>TRBD2|.|TRBV9|TRBJ2-7
CASSGPGASGPYEQYF
TGTGCCAGCAGCGGACCAGGGGCTAGCGGGCCCTACGAGCAGTACTTC
>TRBD1|once|TRBV25-1|TRBJ2-5
CASLRTGNATQYF
TGTGCCAGCCTAAGGACAGGGAACGCGACCCAGTACTTC
>.|once|TRBV25-1|TRBJ2-3
CASSMVYTDTQYF
TGTGCCAGCAGTATGGTCTACACAGATACGCAGTATTTT
>TRBD1|.|TRBV9|TRBJ2-1
CASSMDRGHNEQFF
TGTGCCAGCAGCATGGACAGGGGGCACAATGAGCAGTTCTTC
>TRBD2|.|TRBV10-3|TRBJ2-1
CAISESGSNEQFF
TGTGCCATCAGTGAGAGCGGGAGTAATGAGCAGTTCTTC
>.|.|TRBV6-6|TRBJ2-7
CASSFLGPSSDEQYF
TGTGCCAGCAGTTTCCTCGGGCCCTCTTCGGACGAGCAGTACTTC
>TRBD1|.|TRBV5-1|TRBJ2-1
CASSLTYRGEQFF
TGCGCCAGCAGCCTAACTTACAGGGGAGAGCAGTTCTTC
>TRBD2|few|TRBV10-1|TRBJ2-2
CASRAGGKAAGELFF
TGCGCCAGCCGCGCGGGAGGGAAGGCGGCCGGGGAGCTGTTTTTT
>.|.|TRBV6-9|TRBJ2-1
CASSYALAGSYNEQFF
TGTGCCAGCAGTTATGCGCTGGCGGGCTCCTACAATGAGCAGTTCTTC
>.|.|TRBV21-1|TRBJ2-2
CASSKVSRGPGELFF
TGTGCCAGCAGCAAAGTGAGCAGGGGGCCCGGGGAGCTGTTTTTT
>.|.|TRBV13|TRBJ1-4
CASSLNGGVNDEKLFF
TGTGCCAGCAGCTTGAACGGGGGCGTTAACGACGAAAAACTGTTTTTT
>.|.|TRBV6-5|TRBJ1-1
CASSYSSGENTEAFF
TGTGCCAGCAGTTACTCCTCGGGGGAGAACACTGAAGCTTTCTTT
>.|.|TRBV7-9|TRBJ2-7
CASSQGVTTSEQYF
TGTGCCAGCAGCCAAGGGGTTACCACAAGCGAGCAGTACTTC
>.|.|TRBV27|TRBJ2-3
CASSFMASTDTQYF
TGTGCCAGCAGTTTTATGGCGAGCACAGATACGCAGTATTTT
>.|.|TRBV20-1|TRBJ1-5
CSARIGQPQHF
TGCAGTGCTAGAATCGGGCAGCCCCAGCATTTT
>.|.|TRBV9|TRBJ2-1
CASSVGGGSSYNEQFF
TGTGCCAGCAGCGTAGGTGGGGGGAGCTCCTACAATGAGCAGTTCTTC
>.|.|TRBV10-1|TRBJ2-2
CASSVTVTGELFF
TGCGCCAGCAGTGTTACGGTCACCGGGGAGCTGTTTTTT
>.|.|TRBV7-9|TRBJ1-2
CASSSGWPHGYTF
TGTGCCAGCAGCTCCGGATGGCCACATGGCTACACCTTC
>.|once|TRBV27|TRBJ2-1
CASSFGGTHNEQFF
TGTGCCAGCAGTTTTGGCGGGACCCACAATGAGCAGTTCTTC
>TRBD2|.|TRBV27|TRBJ2-1
CASSPLPGGDNEQFF
TGTGCCAGCAGCCCGCTCCCGGGAGGGGACAATGAGCAGTTCTTC
>.|once|TRBV28|TRBJ2-3
CASSSYSKSTDTQYF
TGTGCCAGCAGTTCCTACTCTAAGAGCACAGATACGCAGTATTTT
>.|.|TRBV30|TRBJ2-1
CAWSGALGSGSSYNEQFF
TGTGCCTGGAGTGGGGCCTTGGGGTCGGGGTCCTCCTACAATGAGCAGTTCTTC
>TRBD1|.|TRBV28|TRBJ2-2
CASSLVTGGDTGELFF
TGTGCCAGCAGTTTGGTCACAGGGGGTGACACCGGGGAGCTGTTTTTT
>TRBD1|.|TRBV7-9|TRBJ1-2
CASSSDRAGYTF
TGTGCCAGCAGCTCGGACAGGGCTGGCTACACCTTC
>.|.|TRBV29-1|TRBJ2-3
CSVEKAEGITDTQYF
TGCAGCGTTGAGAAAGCGGAGGGGATAACCGATACGCAGTATTTT
>.|.|TRBV13|TRBJ2-5
CASSSRVTGTAETQYF
TGTGCCAGCAGCTCCCGGGTGACAGGGACTGCGGAGACCCAGTACTTC
>TRBD2|.|TRBV2|TRBJ2-1
CASIRLAGEQNEQFF
TGTGCCAGCATCCGACTAGCGGGAGAGCAAAATGAGCAGTTCTTC
>.|.|TRBV4-1|TRBJ2-7
CASSQEQLRLFTYEQYF
TGCGCCAGCAGCCAAGAGCAACTCAGACTATTCACCTACGAGCAGTACTTC
>.|few|TRBV27|TRBJ1-1
CVSGFLNTEAFF
TGTGTCTCGGGGTTTCTGAACACTGAAGCTTTCTTT
>.|.|TRBV27|TRBJ2-7
CASSLLASYEQYF
TGTGCCAGCAGTTTACTGGCATCCTACGAGCAGTACTTC
>.|.|TRBV2|TRBJ1-5
CASRGRDNQPQHF
TGTGCCAGCAGAGGCAGGGACAATCAGCCCCAGCATTTT
>.|.|TRBV27|TRBJ2-7
CASSLRGGSYEQYF
TGTGCCAGCAGTCTCAGGGGGGGCTCCTACGAGCAGTACTTC
>.|.|TRBV6-4|TRBJ2-2
CASQGRQSPSTGELFF
TGTGCCAGCCAGGGCCGACAGAGCCCGAGCACCGGGGAGCTGTTTTTT
>TRBD2|.|TRBV6-5|TRBJ2-1
CASSYSRTSGYNEQFF
TGTGCCAGCAGTTACTCGAGGACTAGCGGTTACAATGAGCAGTTCTTC
>.|.|TRBV5-4|TRBJ1-1
CASSPARGNTEAFF
TGTGCCAGCAGCCCTGCGCGGGGGAACACTGAAGCTTTCTTT
>.|.|TRBV27|TRBJ2-7
CASSRSSYEQYF
TGTGCCAGCAGTCGATCCTCCTACGAGCAGTACTTC
>.|.|TRBV18|TRBJ2-1
CASSPSRGWVNEQFF
TGTGCCAGCTCACCTAGCCGGGGCTGGGTCAATGAGCAGTTCTTC
>TRBD2|.|TRBV27|TRBJ2-7
CASSPAGLASSYEQYF
TGTGCCAGCAGTCCAGCGGGACTAGCGAGCTCCTACGAGCAGTACTTC
>TRBD1|.|TRBV15|TRBJ1-3
CATSGWSGQGGTGNTIYF
TGTGCCACCAGCGGATGGTCGGGACAGGGGGGGACTGGAAACACCATATATTTT
>TRBD2|.|TRBV14|TRBJ2-7
CASSQDGWREGPYEQYF
TGTGCCAGCAGCCAAGATGGGTGGCGGGAGGGCCCCTACGAGCAGTACTTC
>.|.|TRBV7-3|TRBJ1-1
CASSLTVGTPYTEAFF
TGTGCCAGCAGCTTAACTGTTGGGACACCCTACACTGAAGCTTTCTTT
>.|.|TRBV28|TRBJ2-7
CASAEHGSSYEQYF
TGTGCCAGCGCGGAGCACGGATCCTCCTACGAGCAGTACTTC